This TCR beta chain is drawn from a study of shared clonotypes between healthy human individuals. Measured with immunoSEQ multiplex PCR; TCRdb has only the in-frame clones, and not every one. The sample consists of about 680,000 clones, 73% of them appearing once. Study-wide results and caveats: The study found about 4.6% of naive CD4 clonotypes shared across a few donors.

This clone was observed a few times. Its antigen is unidentified. Other DNA sequences of this sample code for an identical CDR3. Trimming stripped 6 bases from V and 1 base from J, with 6 bases between. Germline CDR1 and CDR2: MDHEN and SYDVKM. The CDR3 has 12 residues. The chain links TRBV28 to TRBJ1-1, with unresolved D. Sequenced input: memory CD4+ T cells sorted from blood. The subset denotes: CD45RA-negative fraction. The TCR was taken from a woman in her thirties in good health. The CDR3 spells CASRRQNTEAFF. As DNA, the CDR3 is TGTGCCAGCAGACGACAGAACACTGAAGCTTTCTTT.